The 18 T cell receptor beta chains presented below share a single source sample, sequenced in a study of T cells in Graves' hyperthyroidism and ophthalmopathy. TCR beta CDR3 regions were amplified from RNA transcripts. First-round RT-PCR of the TCR CDR3 relied on the HTBI primer set. TCRdb re-analysed the multiplex PCR reads in MiXCR, keeping a single row per CDR3 protein. This sample yields some 580,000 distinct CDR3 sequences, of which approximately 15% are seen a single time; around 3.5% belongs to the top ten. The sample was blood. Receptors originate from a woman in her thirties or forties with Graves' ophthalmopathy.

This clonotype was seen repeatedly, ten times or more. The chain recombines TRBV29-1 with TRBJ1-1, with D tentatively TRBD1 (5 bases). V was cut by 2 bases and J by 3 bases, with 10 bases left in between. The CDR3 extends over 13 amino acids. In germline, CDR1 is SQVTM, CDR2 ANQGSEA. CDR3 in DNA: TGCAGCGTTGAAAAGCAGGGAGACACTGAAGCTTTCTTT. This sequence encodes CSVEKQGDTEAFF.

There are many counts of this clonotype. The V call is TRBV7-8, the J call TRBJ2-3, with 7 bases matching TRBD1. The CDR3 has 16 amino acids. Germline V gene data show CDR1 as SGHVS and CDR2 as FQNEAQ. Trimming cost V 6 bases and J 1 base; bases outside gene matches: 10. The CDR3 coding sequence is TGTGCCAGCAGAGAGCACCGGACAGGCGGCACAGATACGCAGTATTTT. Its protein product is CASREHRTGGTDTQYF.

This clonotype was detected only a few times. The genes are TRBV20-1 and TRBJ2-5, with D possibly being TRBD1 or TRBD2 (5 bases each). This CDR3 is 15 amino acids long. The V end was cut by 4 bases, the J end by 5 bases, with 20 bases between. The germline V gene has CDR1 DFQATT and CDR2 SNEGSKA (reference sequence). CDR3 nucleotide sequence: TGCAGTGCTACCTTCGGGACCCCCGCCTGGGAGACCCAGTACTTC. It specifies CSATFGTPAWETQYF.

This chain joins TRBV6-1 and TRBJ2-1; 9 bases map to TRBD1. V dropped 1 base and J dropped 6; count of bases not matched to a gene: 13. Germline assignment: CDR1 MNHNS and CDR2 SASEGT. The CDR3 runs 18 residues. As DNA, the CDR3 is TGTGCCAGCAGTGAAGTGCCCCCCGGGACAGGGCTCTCCAATGAGCAGTTCTTC. Residues: CASSEVPPGTGLSNEQFF.

This clonotype was recorded many times. The chain joins TRBV7-9 to TRBJ1-1, with 7 nucleotides matching TRBD1. V dropped 5 bases and J dropped 6; count of bases not matched to a gene: 15. This CDR3 is built from 16 residues. CDR1 and CDR2 (germline): SEHNR, FQNEAQ (reference sequence). CDR3 sequence: CASSTRQGQQIAEAFF. The CDR3 coding sequence is TGTGCCAGCAGCACCCGACAGGGTCAACAGATAGCTGAAGCTTTCTTT.

J is TRBJ2-7 and V is TRBV15; D perhaps matches TRBD2 (6 bases). The CDR3 runs 14 residues. Per the germline V gene, CDR1 is LNHNV and CDR2 is YYDKDF (reference sequence). V lost 1 base and J 5 bases, leaving 12 bases between the germline ends. The CDR3 loop reads CATSRGSEGNEQYF. The CDR3 region has the DNA TGTGCCACCAGCAGAGGTTCGGAGGGGAACGAGCAGTACTTC.

In its sample, this clonotype was seen many times. The genes are TRBV5-1 and TRBJ2-7; 7 positions match TRBD1. The CDR3 loop spans 17 amino acids. V lost 4 bases, J lost 2 bases, and 15 bases stayed unmatched. Germline V gene sequence: CDR1 SGHRS, CDR2 YFSETQ. The CDR3 here is CASSIGGSRQGTYEQYF. CDR3 bases: TGCGCCAGCAGCATTGGGGGCAGCCGACAGGGAACCTACGAGCAGTACTTC.

This clonotype was counted between two and nine times. The V gene is TRBV4-1, the J gene TRBJ2-7, with D maybe TRBD2 (7 bases). Germline V CDR1 and CDR2: MGHRA, YSYEKL. This CDR3 contains 16 residues. The V end lost 0 bases, the J end lost 2 bases, and 14 bases lay between the germline ends. The DNA of the CDR3 is TGCGCCAGCAGCCAAGAAGGGGGGGGGTTAGCCTACGAGCAGTACTTC. Amino acid sequence: CASSQEGGGLAYEQYF.

This clonotype was seen repeatedly, ten times or more. The chain combines TRBV12-3 or TRBV12-4 with TRBJ2-7; possible D gene TRBD2, 6 bases. The CDR3 loop spans 13 amino acids. V was pared by 3 bases and J by 7 bases, with 13 bases between. CDR3 DNA sequence: TGTGCCAGCAGTTTGCTGGGGGGTTGGGAGCAGTACTTC. This gives the protein CASSLLGGWEQYF.

Details on this clonotype: The germline gene is not matched at one end of the junction; a read error may be the cause. The J gene is TRBJ2-1, the V gene TRBV11-2; D is unresolved. This CDR3 contains 12 residues. Germline V lookup: CDR1 SGHAT, CDR2 FQNNGV. The CDR3 sequence is CSSSLDYNEQFF. The CDR3 coding sequence is TGTTCCAGCAGCTTAGACTACAATGAGCAGTTCTTC.

Note on this clonotype: A much larger clone lies one base from this, so it may be a read error. The rearrangement links TRBV24-1 to TRBJ1-1; D perhaps matches TRBD1 (6 bases). The CDR3 is 17 residues long. Looked up from germline, CDR1 is KGHDR and CDR2 is SFDVKD. The V end was cut by 3 bases, the J end by 2 bases, with 18 bases between. CDR3 in amino acids: CATSDLGGGARNTEAFF. The CDR3 DNA is TGTGCCACCAGTGATCTCGGGGGCGGGGCAAGAAACACTGAAGCTTTCTTT.

This clonotype has a count of ten or more. This sequence joins TRBV7-2 and TRBJ2-7, with D unclear. Germline CDR1 SGHTA, CDR2 FQGNSA. This CDR3 region has 15 residues. The V end was cut by 2 bases, the J end by 1 base, with 12 bases between. The CDR3 DNA is TGTGCCAGCAGCTTAAGGGCTCTAGATTCCTACGAGCAGTACTTC. Encoded protein: CASSLRALDSYEQYF.

The chain is built from TRBV20-1 and TRBJ1-2, with D perhaps matching TRBD1 (6 bases). This CDR3 is built from 14 residues. Looked up from germline, CDR1 is DFQATT and CDR2 is SNEGSKA (reference sequence). V was shortened by 2 bases and J by 5 bases, with 15 bases between the two germline ends. In DNA form, the CDR3 reads TGCAGTGCTAGAAACAGGGAACCTTCATATGGCTACACCTTC. As protein: CSARNREPSYGYTF.

The count of this clonotype is one. The rearrangement uses TRBV20-1 and TRBJ2-5; perhaps TRBD2 as D (6 bases). The CDR3 runs 11 residues. Germline V gene lookup returns CDR1 DFQATT and CDR2 SNEGSKA (reference sequence). Trimming pared 4 bases from V and 5 bases from J, leaving 8 bases between. The CDR3 reads CSATSVETQYF. The CDR3 nucleotides read TGCAGTGCTACTAGCGTGGAGACCCAGTACTTC.

The chain has TRBV6-2 or TRBV6-3 and TRBJ2-2; unclear D gene. The CDR3 consists of 13 residues. Germline CDR1 is MNHEY and CDR2 is SVGEGT. The V and J ends lost 3 bases and 5 bases respectively, with 7 bases between them. CDR3 coding DNA: TGTGCCAGCAGTTATAGCACGACCGGGGAGCTGTTTTTT. This translates into CASSYSTTGELFF.

The table lists this clonotype with many counts. V and J are TRBV27 and TRBJ2-3; 7 nucleotides align to TRBD1. The V segment lost 7 bases and the J segment 4 bases; nucleotides outside the gene matches: 11. The CDR3 runs 15 residues. The germline gives CDR1 MNHEY, CDR2 SMNVEV (reference sequence). The CDR3 nucleotides are TGTGCCAGCACGCCGGGACAGCTGGTTTCAGATACGCAGTATTTT. This gives the protein CASTPGQLVSDTQYF.

The sample holds a few counts of this clonotype. The rearrangement links TRBV7-9 to TRBJ1-2, with 9 bases that match TRBD1. The CDR3 extends over 16 amino acids. Germline V gene data show CDR1 as SEHNR and CDR2 as FQNEAQ (reference sequence). The V and J ends lost 4 bases and 3 bases, in that order; junction bases with no gene match: 9. In DNA form, the CDR3 reads TGTGCCAGCAGCTACTACGGGACAGGGCGCGACTATGGCTACACCTTC. This encodes CASSYYGTGRDYGYTF.

This clonotype was counted between two and nine times. The genes are TRBV15 and TRBJ2-1, with D hard to call. This CDR3 has 16 amino acids. Trimming removed 3 bases from V and 13 bases from J, with 25 bases in between. From germline, CDR1 is LNHNV and CDR2 YYDKDF (reference sequence). CDR3 nucleotides: TGTGCCACCAGCAGCCCGCTATTACCCCCCCCAACCTTTCAGTTCTTC. Its translation: CATSSPLLPPPTFQFF.